These 11 T cell receptor beta chains originate from one sample sequenced in a study of blood T cell repertoires in COVID-19. This table comes from immunoSEQ multiplex PCR, and its TCRdb copy is limited to in-frame clones, with some not included. Of about 110,000 clones detected, 88% appear once; the ten largest clones hold around 3%. Sequenced: peripheral blood. The receptors come from a woman between 45 and 65 years old with acute or convalescent COVID-19.

V and J are TRBV6-5 and TRBJ2-3, with a weak D call TRBD2 (6 bases). From germline, CDR1 is MNHEY and CDR2 SVGAGI. The CDR3 is 14 residues long. Trimming pared 8 bases from V and 2 bases from J, leaving 14 bases between. DNA for the CDR3: TGTGCCAGCGGGAGGACTTCCTACACAGATACGCAGTATTTT. As protein: CASGRTSYTDTQYF.

The J gene is TRBJ2-1, the V gene TRBV6-5; a weak D match, TRBD2 (6 bases). V dropped 0 bases and J dropped 5 bases, with 14 bases sitting between them. Germline V lookup: CDR1 MNHEY, CDR2 SVGAGI. The CDR3 has 16 amino acids. The CDR3 region is CASSYSIVQRDNEQFF. In DNA form, the CDR3 reads TGTGCCAGCAGTTACTCCATAGTCCAGCGGGACAATGAGCAGTTCTTC.

The chain combines TRBV27 with TRBJ1-6; D not certain. CDR3 size: 17 residues. Germline assignment: CDR1 MNHEY and CDR2 SMNVEV (reference sequence). V was shortened by 2 bases and J by 8 bases, with 19 bases between the two germline ends. CDR3 amino acids: CASSLEGRRAVHSPLHF. The CDR3 region has the DNA TGTGCCAGCAGTTTAGAGGGTCGGCGGGCCGTGCATTCACCCCTCCACTTT.

This chain uses TRBV28 with TRBJ2-1, with D possibly TRBD2 on 6 matching bases. The germline gives CDR1 MDHEN, CDR2 SYDVKM. The CDR3 is 15 amino acids. The V and J ends lost 7 bases and 7 bases respectively, with 20 bases between them. The CDR3 loop reads CASTIPGTLANEQFF. CDR3 sequence (DNA): TGTGCCAGCACTATACCCGGGACTCTTGCGAATGAGCAGTTCTTC.

The chain combines TRBV4-1 with TRBJ2-7; 9 bases align to TRBD1. Per the germline V gene, CDR1 is MGHRA and CDR2 is YSYEKL. This CDR3 has 17 residues. J was trimmed by 2 bases and V by 5 bases; bases with no gene match: 13. The CDR3 DNA follows: TGCGCCAGCAGCTCGGGTACCGGGACAGGGATCCCCTACGAGCAGTACTTC. Translated, it gives CASSSGTGTGIPYEQYF.

This clone was seen once. This chain connects TRBV5-3 to TRBJ2-7; TRBD2 matches at 10 bases. TRBV5-3 is classed as an ORF, of uncertain function. J gave up 0 bases and V 5 bases, and 8 bases lay outside the gene matches. This CDR3 region has 16 residues. The CDR3 region is CARSSRTSGYSYEQYF. For the CDR3, the DNA is TGTGCCAGAAGTTCCCGGACTAGCGGCTACTCCTACGAGCAGTACTTC.

The chain combines TRBV6-6 with TRBJ2-1; 11 positions agree with TRBD2. CDR1 and CDR2 (germline): MNHNY, SVGAGI (reference sequence). V lost 8 bases to trimming and J lost 10 bases; unmatched junction nucleotides: 16. The CDR3 sequence is 16 residues long. CDR3 protein: CASGRLAGSQGAEQFF. CDR3 nucleotides: TGTGCCAGCGGACGACTAGCGGGATCGCAGGGGGCGGAGCAGTTCTTC.

The chain is built from TRBV27 and TRBJ1-2; D might be TRBD1 (6 bases). This CDR3 comprises 16 residues. Germline V gene lookup returns CDR1 MNHEY and CDR2 SMNVEV (reference sequence). Trimming cost V 3 bases and J 0 bases, with 14 bases left between them. The chain's CDR3 is CASSFRAGEANYGYTF. The CDR3 coding sequence is TGTGCCAGCAGTTTTAGGGCAGGGGAAGCTAACTATGGCTACACCTTC.

This chain joins TRBV10-2 and TRBJ2-2, with a tentative D call TRBD1 (7 bases). This CDR3 comprises 15 residues. Germline CDR1 WSHSY, CDR2 SAAADI. V shed 4 bases and J shed 3 bases, with 12 bases lying between them. The CDR3 sequence is CASSGQGGYTGELFF. The CDR3 nucleotides are TGCGCCAGCAGTGGGCAGGGGGGATACACCGGGGAGCTGTTTTTT.

V usage is TRBV11-2 and J usage is TRBJ1-4; 8 bases map to TRBD1. Germline V gene data show CDR1 as SGHAT and CDR2 as FQNNGV. The CDR3 is 15 residues long. V lost 4 bases, J lost 6 bases, and 7 bases stayed unmatched. The CDR3 DNA is TGTGCCAGCAGCTCCCGGACAGGGCTGGATGAAAAACTGTTTTTT. It translates to CASSSRTGLDEKLFF.

The count of this clone is one. V usage is TRBV6-6 and J usage is TRBJ2-3; no reliable D call. V was cut by 6 bases and J by 2 bases, with 9 bases left in between. Germline assignment: CDR1 MNHNY and CDR2 SVGAGI (reference sequence). This CDR3 has 13 residues. In DNA, the CDR3 is TGTGCCAGCAGACTCGACTCCACAGATACGCAGTATTTT. This codes for CASRLDSTDTQYF.